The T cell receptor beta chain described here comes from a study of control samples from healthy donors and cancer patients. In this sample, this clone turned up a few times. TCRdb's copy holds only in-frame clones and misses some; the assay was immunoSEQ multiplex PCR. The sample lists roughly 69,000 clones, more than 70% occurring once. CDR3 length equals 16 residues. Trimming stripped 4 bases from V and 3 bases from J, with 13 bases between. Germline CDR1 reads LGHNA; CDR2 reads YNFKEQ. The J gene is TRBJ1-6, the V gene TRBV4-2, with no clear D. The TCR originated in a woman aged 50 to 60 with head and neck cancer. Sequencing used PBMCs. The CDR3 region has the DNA TGTGCCAGCAGCCCCGCCGCGGGAGGCTATAATTCACCCCTCCACTTT. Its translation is CASSPAAGGYNSPLHF.